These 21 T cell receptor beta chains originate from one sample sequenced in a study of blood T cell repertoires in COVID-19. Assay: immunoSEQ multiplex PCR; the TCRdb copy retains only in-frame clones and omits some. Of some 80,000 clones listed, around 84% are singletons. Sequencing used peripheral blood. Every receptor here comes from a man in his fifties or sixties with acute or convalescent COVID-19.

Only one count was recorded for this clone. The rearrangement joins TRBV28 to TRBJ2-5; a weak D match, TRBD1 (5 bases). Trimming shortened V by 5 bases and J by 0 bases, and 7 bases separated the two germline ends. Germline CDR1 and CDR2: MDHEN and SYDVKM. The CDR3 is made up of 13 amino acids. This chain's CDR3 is CASSKDNQETQYF. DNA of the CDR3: TGTGCCAGCAGTAAGGACAACCAAGAGACCCAGTACTTC.

CDR3 residues: CASRRDGTYEQYF. CDR3 in DNA: TGCGCCAGCAGGCGGGACGGAACCTACGAGCAGTACTTC. J is TRBJ2-7 and V is TRBV4-1; D may be TRBD2 (6 bases). The ends were cut back, 6 bases at V and 2 bases at J, with 11 bases in the middle. Germline V CDR1 and CDR2: MGHRA, YSYEKL. The length of the CDR3 is 13 residues.

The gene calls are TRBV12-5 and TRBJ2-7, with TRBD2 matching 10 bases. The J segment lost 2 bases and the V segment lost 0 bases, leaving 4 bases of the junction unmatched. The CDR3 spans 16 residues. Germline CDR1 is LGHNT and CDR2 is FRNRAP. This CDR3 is CASGLVITSGTYEQYF. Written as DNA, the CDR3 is TGTGCTAGTGGTTTGGTAATAACTAGCGGGACCTACGAGCAGTACTTC.

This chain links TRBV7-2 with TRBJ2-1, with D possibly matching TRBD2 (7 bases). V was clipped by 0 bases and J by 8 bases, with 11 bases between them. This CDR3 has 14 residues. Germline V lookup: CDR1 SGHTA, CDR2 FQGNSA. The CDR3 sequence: CASSLAGGLDEQFF. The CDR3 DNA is TGTGCCAGCAGCTTAGCGGGGGGGCTCGATGAGCAGTTCTTC.

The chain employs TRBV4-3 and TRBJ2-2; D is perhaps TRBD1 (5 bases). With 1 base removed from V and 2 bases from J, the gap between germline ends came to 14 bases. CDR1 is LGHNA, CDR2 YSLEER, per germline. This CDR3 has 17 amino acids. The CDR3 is CASSQAGDSLNTGELFF. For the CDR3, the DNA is TGCGCCAGCAGCCAAGCTGGCGACAGCCTCAACACCGGGGAGCTGTTTTTT.

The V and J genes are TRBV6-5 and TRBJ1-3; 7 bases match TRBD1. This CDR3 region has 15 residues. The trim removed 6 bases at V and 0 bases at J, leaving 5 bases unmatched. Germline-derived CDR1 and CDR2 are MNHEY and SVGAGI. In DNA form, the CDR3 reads TGTGCCAGCAGCCAGGACAGGTCCTCTGGAAACACCATATATTTT. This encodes CASSQDRSSGNTIYF.

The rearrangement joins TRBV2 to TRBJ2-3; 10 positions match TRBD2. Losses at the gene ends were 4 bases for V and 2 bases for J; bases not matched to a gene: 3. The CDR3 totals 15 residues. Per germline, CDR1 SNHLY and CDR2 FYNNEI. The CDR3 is CASSGSGRITDTQYF. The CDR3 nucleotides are TGTGCCAGCAGTGGTAGCGGGAGGATCACAGATACGCAGTATTTT. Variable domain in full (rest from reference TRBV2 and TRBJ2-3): EPEVTQTPSHQVTQMGQEVILRCVPISNHLYFYWYRQILGQKVEFLVSFYNNEISEKSEIFDDQFSVERPDGSNFTLKIRSTKLEDSAMYFCASSGSGRITDTQYFGPGTRLTVL.

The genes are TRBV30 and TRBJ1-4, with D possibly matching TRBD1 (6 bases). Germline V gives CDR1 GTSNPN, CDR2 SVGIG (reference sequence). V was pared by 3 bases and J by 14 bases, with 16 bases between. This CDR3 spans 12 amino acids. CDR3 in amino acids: CAWRPKTGRLFF. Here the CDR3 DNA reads TGTGCCTGGAGGCCAAAGACAGGACGTCTGTTTTTT.

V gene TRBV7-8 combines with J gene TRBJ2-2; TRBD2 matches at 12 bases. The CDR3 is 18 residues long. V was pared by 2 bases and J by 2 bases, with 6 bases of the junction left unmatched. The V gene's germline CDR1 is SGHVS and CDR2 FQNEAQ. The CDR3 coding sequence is TGTGCCAGCAGCTTAAAACTAGCGGGAGGTGCAAACACCGGGGAGCTGTTTTTT. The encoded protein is CASSLKLAGGANTGELFF.

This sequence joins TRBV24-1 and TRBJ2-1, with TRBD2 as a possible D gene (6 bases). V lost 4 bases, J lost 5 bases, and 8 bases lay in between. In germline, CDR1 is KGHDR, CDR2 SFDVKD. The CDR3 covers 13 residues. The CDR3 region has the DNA TGTGCCACCAGTGACACTAGCAACAATGAGCAGTTCTTC. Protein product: CATSDTSNNEQFF.

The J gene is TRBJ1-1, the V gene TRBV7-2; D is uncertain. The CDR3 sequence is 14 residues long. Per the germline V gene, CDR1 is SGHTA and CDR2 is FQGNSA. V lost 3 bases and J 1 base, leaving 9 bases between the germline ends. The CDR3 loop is CASSFSGPNTEAFF. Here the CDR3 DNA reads TGTGCCAGCAGCTTCAGCGGTCCGAACACTGAAGCTTTCTTT.

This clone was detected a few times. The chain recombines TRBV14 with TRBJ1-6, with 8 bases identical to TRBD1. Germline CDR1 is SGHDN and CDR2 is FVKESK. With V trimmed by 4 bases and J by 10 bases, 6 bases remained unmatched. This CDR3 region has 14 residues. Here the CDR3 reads CASSLDRGGSPLHF. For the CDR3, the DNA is TGTGCCAGCAGCCTTGACAGGGGTGGATCACCCCTCCACTTT.

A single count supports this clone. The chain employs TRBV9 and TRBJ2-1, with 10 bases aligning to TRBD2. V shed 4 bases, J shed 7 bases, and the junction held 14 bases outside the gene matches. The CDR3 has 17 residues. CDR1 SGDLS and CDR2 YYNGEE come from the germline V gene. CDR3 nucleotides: TGTGCCAGCAGCTCAAAGGAGCGGGAGGGCCTATGGAATGAGCAGTTCTTC. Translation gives CASSSKEREGLWNEQFF.

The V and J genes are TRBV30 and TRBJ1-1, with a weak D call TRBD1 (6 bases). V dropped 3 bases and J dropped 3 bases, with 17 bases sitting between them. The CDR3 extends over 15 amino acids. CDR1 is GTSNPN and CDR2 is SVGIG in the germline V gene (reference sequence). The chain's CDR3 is CAWRKGGTFYTEAFF. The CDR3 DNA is TGTGCCTGGAGGAAGGGGGGGACCTTTTACACTGAAGCTTTCTTT. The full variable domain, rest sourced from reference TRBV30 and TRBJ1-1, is SQTIHQWPATLVQPVGSPLSLECTVEGTSNPNLYWYRQAAGRGLQLLFYSVGIGQISSEVPQNLSASRPQDRQFILSSKKLLLSDSGFYLCAWRKGGTFYTEAFFGQGTRLTVV.

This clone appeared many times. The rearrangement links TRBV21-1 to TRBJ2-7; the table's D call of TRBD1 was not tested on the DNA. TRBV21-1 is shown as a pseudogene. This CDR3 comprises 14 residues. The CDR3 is CANRRDRAIYEQYF. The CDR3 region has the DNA TGTGCCAACCGCCGGGACAGGGCAATCTACGAGCAGTACTTC.

Written as DNA, the CDR3 is TGCGCCAGCAGCCAATGGCAGGGGGCAGGGTATGGCTACACCTTC. Encoded protein: CASSQWQGAGYGYTF. J is TRBJ1-2 and V is TRBV4-3, with 8 bases fitting TRBD1. The germline V gene has CDR1 LGHNA and CDR2 YSLEER. This CDR3 is 15 amino acids long. Trimming at V came to 2 bases and at J to 5 bases, leaving 7 bases not matched to a gene.

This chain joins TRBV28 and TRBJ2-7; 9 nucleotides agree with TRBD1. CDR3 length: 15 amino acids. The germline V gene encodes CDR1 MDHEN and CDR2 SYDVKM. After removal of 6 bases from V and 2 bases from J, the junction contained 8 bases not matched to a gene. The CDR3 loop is CASSPTGTGTYEQYF. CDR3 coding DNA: TGTGCCAGCAGCCCCACCGGGACAGGGACCTACGAGCAGTACTTC.

The CDR3, as DNA: TGCAGTGCGTCCGGGTACAATGAGCAGTTCTTC. Protein: CSASGYNEQFF. The chain uses TRBV20-1 and TRBJ2-1; D unresolved. The CDR3 is 11 residues long. The germline V gene encodes CDR1 DFQATT and CDR2 SNEGSKA (reference sequence). The V and J ends lost 6 bases and 4 bases respectively, with 7 bases between them.

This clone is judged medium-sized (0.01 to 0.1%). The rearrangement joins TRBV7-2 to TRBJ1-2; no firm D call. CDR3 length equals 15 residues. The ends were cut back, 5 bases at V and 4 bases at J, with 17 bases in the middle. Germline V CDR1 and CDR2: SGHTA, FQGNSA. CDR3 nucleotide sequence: TGTGCCAGCAGCCCCCGGACTGCGGCTCCCTATGGCTACACCTTC. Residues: CASSPRTAAPYGYTF.

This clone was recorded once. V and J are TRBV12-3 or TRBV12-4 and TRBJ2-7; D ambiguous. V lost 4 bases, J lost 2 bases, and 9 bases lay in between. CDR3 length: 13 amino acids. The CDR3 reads CASSYQAPYEQYF. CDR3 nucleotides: TGTGCCAGCAGTTATCAGGCGCCCTACGAGCAGTACTTC.

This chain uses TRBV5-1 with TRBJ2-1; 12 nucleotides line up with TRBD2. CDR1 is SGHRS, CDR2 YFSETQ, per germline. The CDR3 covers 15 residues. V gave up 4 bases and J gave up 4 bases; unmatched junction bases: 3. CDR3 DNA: TGCGCCAGCAGCCGAACTAGCGGGGGGTACAATGAGCAGTTCTTC. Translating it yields CASSRTSGGYNEQFF.